Below, 28 T cell receptor beta chains from the same sample are listed, as sequenced in a study of Ad26.COV2.S vaccination and SARS-CoV-2 variants. As to treatment: approximately 18 received Ad26.COV2.S at low or high dose, single or two shots; about 5 received placebo; per-sample allocation not given. Each sample was drawn 63 days after the first injection (of vaccine or placebo). Libraries were prepared by immunoSEQ multiplex PCR; TCRdb keeps only in-frame clonotypes and omits some of them. The repertoire holds 400,000 to 450,000 clones, with around nine tenths as singletons. Sequencing was performed on peripheral blood, taken in a trial of Ad26.COV2.S vaccine versus placebo. The receptors originated from a person aged 18 to 65 who received the Ad26.COV2.S COVID-19 vaccine or a placebo.

Points on this clone: At one boundary the junction diverges from the germline segment, which might be a read error. The chain links TRBV24-1 to TRBJ2-7; the D gene is possibly TRBD1 (5 bases). This CDR3 has 12 residues. Per the germline V gene, CDR1 is KGHDR and CDR2 is SFDVKD. This chain's CDR3 is CATSDTGHEQYF. Here the CDR3 DNA reads TGTGCCACCAGTGATACTGGACACGAACAGTACTTC.

This sequence joins TRBV5-1 and TRBJ1-5, with D possibly being TRBD1 (5 bases). Germline-derived CDR1 and CDR2 are SGHRS and YFSETQ. V lost 4 bases, J lost 5 bases, and 16 bases lay in between. This CDR3 comprises 15 residues. The CDR3 DNA sequence: TGCGCCAGCAGCAGAACCGGGACGCCTGATCAGCCCCAGCATTTT. As protein: CASSRTGTPDQPQHF.

V is TRBV6-5 and J is TRBJ2-3; D is unclear. Per the germline V gene, CDR1 is MNHEY and CDR2 is SVGAGI. The CDR3 sequence is 14 residues long. V dropped 4 bases and J dropped 1 base, with 9 bases sitting between them. CDR3 sequence (DNA): TGTGCCAGCAGTTGGGTCCACCGCACAGATACGCAGTATTTT. Translating it yields CASSWVHRTDTQYF.

The gene calls are TRBV30 and TRBJ1-6; maybe TRBD1 (5 bases). CDR1 GTSNPN and CDR2 SVGIG come from the germline V gene (reference sequence). The CDR3 loop spans 15 amino acids. V lost 3 bases, J lost 6 bases, and 15 bases lay in between. CDR3 residues: CAWSAVFGANSPLHF. The CDR3 DNA sequence: TGTGCCTGGAGCGCTGTTTTCGGGGCTAATTCACCCCTCCACTTT.

The V and J genes are TRBV19 and TRBJ2-1, with 11 bases matching TRBD1. The CDR3 has 15 amino acids. V gave up 5 bases and J gave up 7 bases; unmatched junction bases: 7. CDR1 and CDR2 (germline): LNHDA, SQIVND (reference sequence). This CDR3 reads CASSEIGTGGNEQFF. The CDR3 DNA sequence: TGTGCCAGTAGTGAAATCGGGACAGGGGGTAATGAGCAGTTCTTC.

This chain connects TRBV7-9 to TRBJ2-1, with 7 bases identical to TRBD2. Germline CDR1 reads SEHNR; CDR2 reads FQNEAQ (reference sequence). V trimming: 8 bases; J trimming: 7 bases; junction bases outside the gene matches: 14. This CDR3 has 15 residues. The CDR3 here is CASRNMGEGRNEQFF. The CDR3 DNA reads TGTGCCAGCCGAAACATGGGGGAGGGCCGAAATGAGCAGTTCTTC.

The V and J genes are TRBV28 and TRBJ2-1; 13 nucleotides line up with TRBD2. This CDR3 spans 16 amino acids. Trimming at V came to 2 bases and at J to 7 bases, leaving 5 bases not matched to a gene. The germline CDR1 and CDR2 sequences are MDHEN and SYDVKM. CDR3 coding DNA: TGTGCCAGCAGTTTAGGACTAGCGGGAGTAGCAAATGAGCAGTTCTTC. It is translated as CASSLGLAGVANEQFF.

The V and J genes are TRBV28 and TRBJ1-4, with D perhaps TRBD1 (6 bases). Between the trimmed V and J ends, which lost 5 bases and 11 bases, there was a span of 21 bases. The CDR3 length is 15 residues. Per germline, CDR1 MDHEN and CDR2 SYDVKM. DNA for the CDR3: TGTGCCAGCAGTCCTACAGGGCTAGACGGAAGGAAACTGTTTTTT. Amino acid sequence: CASSPTGLDGRKLFF.

The chain is built from TRBV7-7 and TRBJ2-1; TRBD1 matches at 7 bases. The CDR3 runs to 15 residues. The V gene end was trimmed by 5 bases and the J gene end by 3 bases; junction bases not matched to a gene: 7. Germline CDR1 is SSHAT and CDR2 is FNYEAQ (reference sequence). In nucleotides, the CDR3 is TGTGCCAGCAGCCTCGGGACAGCTATCTACAATGAGCAGTTCTTC. This sequence encodes CASSLGTAIYNEQFF. Full variable domain (missing parts from reference TRBV7-7 and TRBJ2-1): GAGVSQSPRYKVTKRGQDVTLRCDPISSHATLYWYQQALGQGPEFLTYFNYEAQPDKSGLPSDRFSAERPEGSISTLTIQRTEQRDSAMYRCASSLGTAIYNEQFFGPGTRLTVL.

The rearrangement joins TRBV24-1 to TRBJ2-2; 9 nucleotides align to TRBD1. This CDR3 contains 17 residues. V lost 1 base, J lost 0 bases, and 2 bases stayed unmatched. In germline, CDR1 is KGHDR, CDR2 SFDVKD. Here the CDR3 reads CATSDLGTGTNTGELFF. Written as DNA, the CDR3 is TGTGCCACCAGTGATTTAGGGACAGGGACGAACACCGGGGAGCTGTTTTTT.

The V and J genes are TRBV18 and TRBJ1-1; 7 bases line up with TRBD1. CDR3 length: 18 residues. Germline CDR1 is KGHSH and CDR2 is LQKENI. V dropped 1 base and J dropped 1; count of bases not matched to a gene: 12. The DNA for the CDR3 is TGTGCCAGCTCACCACTGCCACAGGGGTTCTCAGAGAACACTGAAGCTTTCTTT. It is translated as CASSPLPQGFSENTEAFF.

In its sample, this clone was seen once. This chain connects TRBV7-2 to TRBJ2-3; 12 bases are shared with TRBD1. J gave up 3 bases and V 3 bases, and 13 bases lay outside the gene matches. Germline V gene sequence: CDR1 SGHTA, CDR2 FQGNSA. The CDR3 extends over 19 amino acids. The CDR3 nucleotides read TGTGCCAGCAGCTTGCGGGCGGGACAGGGGGCGCGGTTAACAGATACGCAGTATTTT. Translated, it gives CASSLRAGQGARLTDTQYF. Combining the CDR3 with reference TRBV7-2 and TRBJ2-3 gives the whole variable domain GAGVSQSPSNKVTEKGKDVELRCDPISGHTALYWYRQSLGQGLEFLIYFQGNSAPDKSGLPSDRFSAERTGGSVSTLTIQRTQQEDSAVYLCASSLRAGQGARLTDTQYFGPGTRLTVL.

This clone was counted once. This chain joins TRBV5-6 and TRBJ1-3; D remains unclear. The germline V gene has CDR1 SGHDT and CDR2 YYEEEE. The length of the CDR3 is 14 residues. Trimming cost V 2 bases and J 0 bases, with 6 bases left between them. In nucleotides, the CDR3 is TGTGCCAGCAGCTTAGGGCCCTCTGGAAACACCATATATTTT. It translates to CASSLGPSGNTIYF.

The chain has TRBV13 and TRBJ1-6; 8 bases fit TRBD1. The CDR3 consists of 15 residues. V shed 5 bases, J shed 7 bases, and the junction held 7 bases outside the gene matches. The germline gives CDR1 PRHDT, CDR2 FYEKMQ (reference sequence). The CDR3 DNA follows: TGTGCCAGCAGCCTTCGACAGGGGCAAAATTCACCCCTCCACTTT. The encoded protein is CASSLRQGQNSPLHF.

V gene TRBV18 combines with J gene TRBJ2-1; weak D call: TRBD2 (6 bases). This CDR3 has 14 amino acids. V lost 0 bases and J 6 bases, leaving 9 bases between the germline ends. CDR1 is KGHSH and CDR2 is LQKENI in the germline V gene. The DNA of the CDR3 is TGTGCCAGCTCACCACCGGGACTGCCCAATGAGCAGTTCTTC. This codes for CASSPPGLPNEQFF. The variable domain in full, completed from reference TRBV18 and TRBJ2-1, reads NAGVMQNPRHLVRRRGQEARLRCSPMKGHSHVYWYRQLPEEGLKFMVYLQKENIIDESGMPKERFSAEFPKEGPSILRIQQVVRGDSAAYFCASSPPGLPNEQFFGPGTRLTVL.

The CDR3 DNA is TGTGCCAGCAGCTTAGCGGGGATGAACACTGAAGCTTTCTTT. This sequence encodes CASSLAGMNTEAFF. J is TRBJ1-1 and V is TRBV7-9; D gene uncertain. Germline V lookup: CDR1 SEHNR, CDR2 FQNEAQ (reference sequence). This CDR3 has 14 amino acids. V lost 0 bases to trimming and J lost 0 bases, with 5 bases between them. The full variable domain, its missing parts supplied by reference TRBV7-9 and TRBJ1-1, is DTGVSQNPRHKITKRGQNVTFRCDPISEHNRLYWYRQTLGQGPEFLTYFQNEAQLEKSRLLSDRFSAERPKGSFSTLEIQRTEQGDSAMYLCASSLAGMNTEAFFGQGTRLTVV.

The chain joins TRBV9 to TRBJ2-7; 7 bases line up with TRBD1. V gave up 1 base and J gave up 3 bases; unmatched junction bases: 4. There are 14 residues in the CDR3. Germline V gene sequence: CDR1 SGDLS, CDR2 YYNGEE. The CDR3 nucleotides read TGTGCCAGCAGCGTAAGGGCAGGGGGCTACGAGCAGTACTTC. It codes for CASSVRAGGYEQYF.

The V call is TRBV30, the J call TRBJ1-6, with D perhaps TRBD1 (5 bases). Germline CDR1 GTSNPN, CDR2 SVGIG (reference sequence). CDR3 length: 15 residues. Trimming took 0 bases from V and 9 from J, leaving 15 bases between them. The CDR3 protein is CAWSVYRTKPSPLHF. CDR3 sequence (DNA): TGTGCCTGGAGTGTATATAGGACAAAGCCTTCACCCCTCCACTTT. The full variable domain, rest sourced from reference TRBV30 and TRBJ1-6, is SQTIHQWPATLVQPVGSPLSLECTVEGTSNPNLYWYRQAAGRGLQLLFYSVGIGQISSEVPQNLSASRPQDRQFILSSKKLLLSDSGFYLCAWSVYRTKPSPLHFGNGTRLTVT.

This rearrangement joins TRBV5-4 to TRBJ2-7; perhaps TRBD1 as D (6 bases). V gave up 4 bases and J gave up 5 bases, with 16 bases separating them. From germline, CDR1 is SGHNT and CDR2 YYREEE (reference sequence). The CDR3 extends over 14 amino acids. The CDR3 loop is CASSPQGRTNEQYF. CDR3 nucleotide sequence: TGTGCCAGCAGCCCGCAGGGGCGGACAAACGAGCAGTACTTC.

The rearrangement uses TRBV9 and TRBJ1-6; D may be TRBD1 (5 bases). Germline assignment: CDR1 SGDLS and CDR2 YYNGEE. V was cut by 4 bases and J by 10 bases, with 15 bases left in between. CDR3 length: 14 residues. CDR3 amino acids: CASSPSGYLSPLHF. The CDR3 bases are TGTGCCAGCAGCCCCTCAGGGTATCTCTCACCCCTCCACTTT. Using reference TRBV9 and TRBJ1-6 for the parts outside the CDR3, the full variable domain is DSGVTQTPKHLITATGQRVTLRCSPRSGDLSVYWYQQSLDQGLQFLIQYYNGEERAKGNILERFSAQQFPDLHSELNLSSLELGDSALYFCASSPSGYLSPLHFGNGTRLTVT.

This rearrangement joins TRBV7-9 to TRBJ2-7; possibly TRBD1 or TRBD2 for D (6 bases each). V lost 5 bases to trimming and J lost 3 bases, with 11 bases between them. The CDR3 has 13 residues. Germline V gene lookup returns CDR1 SEHNR and CDR2 FQNEAQ (reference sequence). The CDR3: CASSERGLYEQYF. CDR3 DNA: TGTGCCAGCAGCGAACGGGGGCTCTACGAGCAGTACTTC. Using reference TRBV7-9 and TRBJ2-7 for the parts outside the CDR3, the full variable domain is DTGVSQNPRHKITKRGQNVTFRCDPISEHNRLYWYRQTLGQGPEFLTYFQNEAQLEKSRLLSDRFSAERPKGSFSTLEIQRTEQGDSAMYLCASSERGLYEQYFGPGTRLTVT.

The chain is built from TRBV9 and TRBJ2-2; TRBD2 agrees at 10 bases. The CDR3 runs to 15 residues. The V gene end was trimmed by 0 bases and the J gene end by 5 bases; junction bases not matched to a gene: 1. Germline CDR1 SGDLS, CDR2 YYNGEE. CDR3 nucleotide sequence: TGTGCCAGCAGCGTAGAACTAGCGGGAACCGGGGAGCTGTTTTTT. As protein: CASSVELAGTGELFF.

The CDR3 sequence is CAWSAGGYGRNTGELFF. The CDR3 DNA follows: TGTGCCTGGAGCGCCGGGGGATACGGGAGGAACACCGGGGAGCTGTTTTTT. V usage is TRBV30 and J usage is TRBJ2-2; weak D call: TRBD2 (6 bases). V was shortened by 3 bases and J by 1 base, with 18 bases between the two germline ends. The germline V gene has CDR1 GTSNPN and CDR2 SVGIG (reference sequence). The CDR3 runs 17 residues.

The chain carries TRBV30 and TRBJ2-7; 10 bases are a match to TRBD1. The ends lost 4 bases at V and 1 base at J; junction bases unmatched: 1. The CDR3 extends over 13 amino acids. Germline-derived CDR1 and CDR2 are GTSNPN and SVGIG (reference sequence). The CDR3 DNA reads as TGTGCCTGGATGGGACAGGGGTCCTACGAGCAGTACTTC. Translating gives CAWMGQGSYEQYF.

The chain employs TRBV11-2 and TRBJ2-7, with D possibly being TRBD1 (8 bases). Germline V gene data show CDR1 as SGHAT and CDR2 as FQNNGV. The length of the CDR3 is 14 residues. V was trimmed by 2 bases and J by 9 bases, leaving 17 bases between them. The CDR3 sequence is CASSLYRGGSAQYF. In DNA, the CDR3 is TGTGCCAGCAGCTTATACAGGGGGGGGTCTGCGCAGTACTTC.

The J gene is TRBJ1-1, the V gene TRBV18, with 8 bases aligning to TRBD1. The germline V gene has CDR1 KGHSH and CDR2 LQKENI. This CDR3 is built from 17 residues. V trimming: 2 bases; J trimming: 0 bases; junction bases outside the gene matches: 8. The CDR3 reads CASSPKLGTGLNTEAFF. Written as DNA, the CDR3 is TGTGCCAGCTCACCAAAGTTGGGGACAGGCCTGAACACTGAAGCTTTCTTT.

For this clone: Distinct nucleotide sequences in the sample also encode this CDR3. V usage is TRBV7-9 and J usage is TRBJ2-7; TRBD2 matches at 11 bases. CDR3 length equals 15 residues. The V gene end was trimmed by 3 bases and the J gene end by 6 bases; junction bases not matched to a gene: 7. Germline lookup yields CDR1 SEHNR and CDR2 FQNEAQ (reference sequence). This chain's CDR3 is CASSFLAGGPGEQYF. The CDR3 DNA reads as TGTGCCAGCAGCTTTTTAGCGGGAGGGCCCGGCGAGCAGTACTTC. Full variable domain (outside the CDR3, taken from reference TRBV7-9 and TRBJ2-7): DTGVSQNPRHKITKRGQNVTFRCDPISEHNRLYWYRQTLGQGPEFLTYFQNEAQLEKSRLLSDRFSAERPKGSFSTLEIQRTEQGDSAMYLCASSFLAGGPGEQYFGPGTRLTVT.

The DNA for the CDR3 is TGTGCCAGCAGTCAGACCCGAGGACGGGCCCAGTACTTC. Translation gives CASSQTRGRAQYF. This chain links TRBV6-2 or TRBV6-3 with TRBJ2-5; D is undetermined. Germline V gene sequence: CDR1 MNHEY, CDR2 SVGEGT. V lost 5 bases to trimming and J lost 9 bases, with 16 bases between them. The CDR3 consists of 13 residues.